This T cell receptor (beta chain) was sequenced in a study of CD8 T cells in ankylosing spondylitis. TCRdb re-called the 5' RACE reads through MiXCR, storing one row per CDR3 protein. This sample has more than 600,000 distinct CDR3 sequences; roughly 20% occur once, and the top ten carry around 19%. Study results and caveats: A TCR beta motif of about eight highly homologous variants seemed to mark ankylosing spondylitis blood.

The germline V gene encodes CDR1 MNHEY and CDR2 SVGEGT. V was pared by 5 bases and J by 5 bases, with 8 bases of the junction left unmatched. The CDR3 has 15 amino acids. This clonotype was recorded a few times. Its antigen is still unknown. This receptor was taken from a male donor with ankylosing spondylitis. Sequencing was performed on blood, either unsorted or a sorted T cell fraction (not recorded which). This chain connects TRBV6-2 or TRBV6-3 to TRBJ1-5; 8 bases match TRBD1. This CDR3 is CASSPTGGVYQPQHF. CDR3 in DNA: TGTGCCAGCAGTCCTACAGGGGGTGTCTATCAGCCCCAGCATTTT.